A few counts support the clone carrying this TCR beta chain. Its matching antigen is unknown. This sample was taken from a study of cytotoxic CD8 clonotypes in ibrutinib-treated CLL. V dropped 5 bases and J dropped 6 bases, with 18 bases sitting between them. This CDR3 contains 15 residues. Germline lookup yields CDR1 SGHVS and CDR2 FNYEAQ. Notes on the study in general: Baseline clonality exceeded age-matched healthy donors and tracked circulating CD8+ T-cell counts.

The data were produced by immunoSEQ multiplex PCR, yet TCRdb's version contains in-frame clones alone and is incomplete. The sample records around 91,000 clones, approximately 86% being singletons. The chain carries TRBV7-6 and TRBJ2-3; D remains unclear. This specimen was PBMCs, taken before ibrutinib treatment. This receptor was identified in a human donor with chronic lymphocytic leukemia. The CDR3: CASSRSISSQDTQYF. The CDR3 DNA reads TGTGCCAGCAGCCGTAGCATCAGTTCTCAGGATACGCAGTATTTT.